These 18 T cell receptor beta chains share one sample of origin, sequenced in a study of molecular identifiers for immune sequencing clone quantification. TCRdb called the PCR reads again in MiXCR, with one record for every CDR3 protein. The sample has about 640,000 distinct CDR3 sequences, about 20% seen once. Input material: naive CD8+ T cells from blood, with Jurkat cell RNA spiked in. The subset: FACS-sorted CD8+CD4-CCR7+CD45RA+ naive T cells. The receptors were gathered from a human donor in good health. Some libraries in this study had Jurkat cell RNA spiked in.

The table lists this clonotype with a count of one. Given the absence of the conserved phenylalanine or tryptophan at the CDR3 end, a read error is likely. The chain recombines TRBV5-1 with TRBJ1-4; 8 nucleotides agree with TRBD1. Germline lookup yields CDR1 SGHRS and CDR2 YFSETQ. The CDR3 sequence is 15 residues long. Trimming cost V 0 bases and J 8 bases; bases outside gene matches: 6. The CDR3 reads CASSLGQGLSEKLFS. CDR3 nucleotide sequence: TGCGCCAGCAGCTTGGGACAGGGGCTCTCCGAAAAACTGTTTTCT.

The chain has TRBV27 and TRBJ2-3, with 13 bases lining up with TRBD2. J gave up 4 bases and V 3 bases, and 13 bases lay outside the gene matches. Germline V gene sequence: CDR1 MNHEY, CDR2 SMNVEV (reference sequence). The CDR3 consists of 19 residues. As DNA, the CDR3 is TGTGCCAGCAGTTTCCCAGTCACTAGCGGGGGGGCGTTGCCAGATACGCAGTATTTT. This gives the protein CASSFPVTSGGALPDTQYF.

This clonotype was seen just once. CDR3 nucleotide sequence: TGTGCCACCAGTGACGCGGGAGGGCCGGGTGGGCAGTTCTTC. As protein: CATSDAGGPGGQFF. The chain is built from TRBV24-1 and TRBJ2-1, with 9 bases fitting TRBD2. V dropped 4 bases and J dropped 12; count of bases not matched to a gene: 9. Germline V gives CDR1 KGHDR, CDR2 SFDVKD. The CDR3 consists of 14 residues.

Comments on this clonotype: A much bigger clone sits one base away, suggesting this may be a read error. As DNA, the CDR3 is TGCAGTGCCCCGTCATTAGCGGAGGTCTACAGTGAGCAGTTCTTC. Amino acid sequence: CSAPSLAEVYSEQFF. The J gene is TRBJ2-1, the V gene TRBV20-1; a weak D match, TRBD2 (6 bases). The CDR3 is made up of 15 amino acids. CDR1 and CDR2 (germline): DFQATT, SNEGSKA (reference sequence).

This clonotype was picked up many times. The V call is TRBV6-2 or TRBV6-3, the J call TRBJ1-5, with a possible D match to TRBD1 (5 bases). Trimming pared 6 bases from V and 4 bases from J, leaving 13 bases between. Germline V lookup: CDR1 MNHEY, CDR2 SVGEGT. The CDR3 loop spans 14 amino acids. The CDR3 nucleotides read TGTGCCAGCAGCCTGACAGCCTTTAATCAGCCCCAGCATTTT. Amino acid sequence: CASSLTAFNQPQHF.

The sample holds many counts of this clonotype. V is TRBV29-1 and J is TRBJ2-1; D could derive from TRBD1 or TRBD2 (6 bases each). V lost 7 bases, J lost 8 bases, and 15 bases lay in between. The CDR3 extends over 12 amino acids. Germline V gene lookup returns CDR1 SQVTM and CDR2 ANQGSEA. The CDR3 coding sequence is TGCAGCGCCCCGTGGGGGGCCGATGAGCAGTTCTTC. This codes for CSAPWGADEQFF.

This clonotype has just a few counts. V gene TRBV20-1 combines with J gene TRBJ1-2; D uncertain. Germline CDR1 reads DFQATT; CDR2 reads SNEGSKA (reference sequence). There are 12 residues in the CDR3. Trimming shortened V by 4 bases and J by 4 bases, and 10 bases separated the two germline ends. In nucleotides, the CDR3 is TGCAGTGCTAAATCCCGGGGCTATGGCTACACCTTC. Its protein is CSAKSRGYGYTF.

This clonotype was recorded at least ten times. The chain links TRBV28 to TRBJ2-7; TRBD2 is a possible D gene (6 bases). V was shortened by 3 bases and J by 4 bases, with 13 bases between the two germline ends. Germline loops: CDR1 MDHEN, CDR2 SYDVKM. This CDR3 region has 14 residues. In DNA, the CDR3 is TGTGCCAGCAGTTTGCGGGATTCTTTGTACGAGCAGTACTTC. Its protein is CASSLRDSLYEQYF.

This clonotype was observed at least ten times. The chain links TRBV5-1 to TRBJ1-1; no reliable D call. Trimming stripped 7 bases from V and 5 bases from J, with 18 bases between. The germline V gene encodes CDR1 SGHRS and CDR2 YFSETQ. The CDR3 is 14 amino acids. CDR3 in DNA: TGCGCCAGCGGTTCTGGGGAGGGTTTTACTGAAGCTTTCTTT. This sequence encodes CASGSGEGFTEAFF.

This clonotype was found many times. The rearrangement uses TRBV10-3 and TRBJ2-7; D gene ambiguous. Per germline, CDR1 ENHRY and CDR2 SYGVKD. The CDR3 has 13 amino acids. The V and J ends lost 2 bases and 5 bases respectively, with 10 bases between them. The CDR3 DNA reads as TGTGCCATCAGTGAGGCGGCAGTGGACGAGCAGTACTTC. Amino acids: CAISEAAVDEQYF.

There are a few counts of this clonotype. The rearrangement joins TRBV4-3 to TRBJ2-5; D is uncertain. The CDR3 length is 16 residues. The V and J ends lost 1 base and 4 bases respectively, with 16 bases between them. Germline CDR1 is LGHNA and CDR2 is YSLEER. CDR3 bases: TGCGCCAGCAGCCAAGGACAAGGGTATGATGGAGAGACCCAGTACTTC. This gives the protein CASSQGQGYDGETQYF.

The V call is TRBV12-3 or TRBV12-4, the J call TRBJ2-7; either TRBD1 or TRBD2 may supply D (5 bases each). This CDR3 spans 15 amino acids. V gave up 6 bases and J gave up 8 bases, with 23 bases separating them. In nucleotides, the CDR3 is TGTGCCAGCAGCTCCCCGTCCCGGGACCCCGCCAAGCAGTACTTC. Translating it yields CASSSPSRDPAKQYF.

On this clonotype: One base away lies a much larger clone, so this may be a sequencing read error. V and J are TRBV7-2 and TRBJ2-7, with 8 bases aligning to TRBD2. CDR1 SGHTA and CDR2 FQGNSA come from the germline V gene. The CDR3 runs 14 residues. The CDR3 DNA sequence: TGTGCCAGCAGCGAGGAGGGACTAGAGTACGAGCAGCACTTC. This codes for CASSEEGLEYEQHF. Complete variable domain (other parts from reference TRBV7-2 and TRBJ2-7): GAGVSQSPSNKVTEKGKDVELRCDPISGHTALYWYRQSLGQGLEFLIYFQGNSAPDKSGLPSDRFSAERTGGSVSTLTIQRTQQEDSAVYLCASSEEGLEYEQHFGPGTRLTVT.

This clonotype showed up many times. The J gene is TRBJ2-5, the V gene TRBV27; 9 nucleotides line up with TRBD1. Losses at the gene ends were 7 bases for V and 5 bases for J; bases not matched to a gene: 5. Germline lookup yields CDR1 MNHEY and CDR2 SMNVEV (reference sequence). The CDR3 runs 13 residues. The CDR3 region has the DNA TGTGCCAGCACACAGGGGGCTGGGGAGACCCAGTACTTC. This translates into CASTQGAGETQYF.

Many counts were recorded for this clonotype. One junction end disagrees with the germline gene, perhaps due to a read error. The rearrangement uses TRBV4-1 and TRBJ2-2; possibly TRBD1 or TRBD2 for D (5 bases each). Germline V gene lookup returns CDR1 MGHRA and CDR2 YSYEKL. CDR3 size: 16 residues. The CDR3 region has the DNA TGCGCCAGCAGCCAAGATAGCAAGGGGAACACCGGGAAGCTGTTTTTT. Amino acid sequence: CASSQDSKGNTGKLFF.

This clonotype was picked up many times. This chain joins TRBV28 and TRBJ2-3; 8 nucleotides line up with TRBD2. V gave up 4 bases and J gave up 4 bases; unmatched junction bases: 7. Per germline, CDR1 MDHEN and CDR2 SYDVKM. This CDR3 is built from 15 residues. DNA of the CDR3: TGTGCCAGCAGTTCCCTACTAGCGGCAGCAGATACGCAGTATTTT. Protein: CASSSLLAAADTQYF.

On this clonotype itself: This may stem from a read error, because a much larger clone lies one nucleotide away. CDR3 coding DNA: TGTGCCAGCAGCTCTTGGACTAGCGGGGGGTCAGATACGCAGTATTTT. It is translated as CASSSWTSGGSDTQYF. The chain recombines TRBV7-9 with TRBJ2-3; 14 bases fit TRBD2. This CDR3 contains 16 residues. CDR1 SEHNR and CDR2 FQNEAQ come from the germline V gene (reference sequence). V was clipped by 4 bases and J by 4 bases; unmatched bases: 4.

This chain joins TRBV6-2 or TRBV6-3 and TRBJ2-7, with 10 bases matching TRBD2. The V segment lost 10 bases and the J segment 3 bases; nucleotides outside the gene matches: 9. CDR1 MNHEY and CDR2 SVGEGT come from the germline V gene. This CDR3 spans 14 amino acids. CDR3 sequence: CATAGASGSYEQYF. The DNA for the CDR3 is TGTGCCACCGCCGGGGCTAGCGGGAGCTACGAGCAGTACTTC.